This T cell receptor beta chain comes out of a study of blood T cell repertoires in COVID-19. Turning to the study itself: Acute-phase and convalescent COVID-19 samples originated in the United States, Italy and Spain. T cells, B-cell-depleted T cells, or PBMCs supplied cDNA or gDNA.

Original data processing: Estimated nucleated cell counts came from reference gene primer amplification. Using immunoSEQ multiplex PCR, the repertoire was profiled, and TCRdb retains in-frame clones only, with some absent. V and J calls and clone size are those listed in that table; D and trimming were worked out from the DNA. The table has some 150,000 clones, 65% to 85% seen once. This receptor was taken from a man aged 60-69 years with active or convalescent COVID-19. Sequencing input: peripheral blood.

The CDR3 spells CSGGGMESEQYF. For the CDR3, the DNA is TGCAGCGGCGGTGGCATGGAGAGCGAGCAGTACTTC. This chain uses TRBV29-1 with TRBJ2-7, with D uncertain. The length of the CDR3 is 12 residues. Germline CDR1 is SQVTM and CDR2 is ANQGSEA. The V gene lost 7 bases and the J gene lost 6 bases, with 16 bases spanning the gap.